These 2 T cell receptor beta chains came from one sample sequenced in a study of beta chain features in type 1 diabetes. Expressed TCRB transcripts got sequenced, as all isolated RNA was reverse transcribed. Clones were read by immunoSEQ multiplex PCR, and TCRdb kept only the in-frame ones, dropping some. Found here are roughly 380,000 clones, about 18% of them singletons; the top ten hold 0.035% to 0.055%. The sample was naive CD4+ T cells from blood. The receptors stem from a woman in her late teens or twenties in good health.

In its sample, this clone was seen a few times. Here the CDR3 DNA reads TGTGCCAGCAGCTTAGCACCCTGGACGGGGAGCTCCTACAATGAGCAGTTCTTC. This translates into CASSLAPWTGSSYNEQFF. The genes are TRBV7-9 and TRBJ2-1; weak D call: TRBD2 (5 bases). Trimming took off 0 bases at V and 0 bases at J, with 15 bases between the two ends. The CDR3 is made up of 18 amino acids. From germline, CDR1 is SEHNR and CDR2 FQNEAQ (reference sequence).

The chain is built from TRBV7-9 and TRBJ2-5, with a tentative D call TRBD1 (5 bases). The germline gives CDR1 SEHNR, CDR2 FQNEAQ (reference sequence). V shed 5 bases and J shed 8 bases, with 27 bases lying between them. CDR3 length equals 17 residues. CDR3 residues: CASSPSKGGTFQGTQYF. In DNA, the CDR3 is TGTGCCAGCAGCCCCTCGAAGGGCGGAACCTTCCAGGGTACCCAGTACTTC.